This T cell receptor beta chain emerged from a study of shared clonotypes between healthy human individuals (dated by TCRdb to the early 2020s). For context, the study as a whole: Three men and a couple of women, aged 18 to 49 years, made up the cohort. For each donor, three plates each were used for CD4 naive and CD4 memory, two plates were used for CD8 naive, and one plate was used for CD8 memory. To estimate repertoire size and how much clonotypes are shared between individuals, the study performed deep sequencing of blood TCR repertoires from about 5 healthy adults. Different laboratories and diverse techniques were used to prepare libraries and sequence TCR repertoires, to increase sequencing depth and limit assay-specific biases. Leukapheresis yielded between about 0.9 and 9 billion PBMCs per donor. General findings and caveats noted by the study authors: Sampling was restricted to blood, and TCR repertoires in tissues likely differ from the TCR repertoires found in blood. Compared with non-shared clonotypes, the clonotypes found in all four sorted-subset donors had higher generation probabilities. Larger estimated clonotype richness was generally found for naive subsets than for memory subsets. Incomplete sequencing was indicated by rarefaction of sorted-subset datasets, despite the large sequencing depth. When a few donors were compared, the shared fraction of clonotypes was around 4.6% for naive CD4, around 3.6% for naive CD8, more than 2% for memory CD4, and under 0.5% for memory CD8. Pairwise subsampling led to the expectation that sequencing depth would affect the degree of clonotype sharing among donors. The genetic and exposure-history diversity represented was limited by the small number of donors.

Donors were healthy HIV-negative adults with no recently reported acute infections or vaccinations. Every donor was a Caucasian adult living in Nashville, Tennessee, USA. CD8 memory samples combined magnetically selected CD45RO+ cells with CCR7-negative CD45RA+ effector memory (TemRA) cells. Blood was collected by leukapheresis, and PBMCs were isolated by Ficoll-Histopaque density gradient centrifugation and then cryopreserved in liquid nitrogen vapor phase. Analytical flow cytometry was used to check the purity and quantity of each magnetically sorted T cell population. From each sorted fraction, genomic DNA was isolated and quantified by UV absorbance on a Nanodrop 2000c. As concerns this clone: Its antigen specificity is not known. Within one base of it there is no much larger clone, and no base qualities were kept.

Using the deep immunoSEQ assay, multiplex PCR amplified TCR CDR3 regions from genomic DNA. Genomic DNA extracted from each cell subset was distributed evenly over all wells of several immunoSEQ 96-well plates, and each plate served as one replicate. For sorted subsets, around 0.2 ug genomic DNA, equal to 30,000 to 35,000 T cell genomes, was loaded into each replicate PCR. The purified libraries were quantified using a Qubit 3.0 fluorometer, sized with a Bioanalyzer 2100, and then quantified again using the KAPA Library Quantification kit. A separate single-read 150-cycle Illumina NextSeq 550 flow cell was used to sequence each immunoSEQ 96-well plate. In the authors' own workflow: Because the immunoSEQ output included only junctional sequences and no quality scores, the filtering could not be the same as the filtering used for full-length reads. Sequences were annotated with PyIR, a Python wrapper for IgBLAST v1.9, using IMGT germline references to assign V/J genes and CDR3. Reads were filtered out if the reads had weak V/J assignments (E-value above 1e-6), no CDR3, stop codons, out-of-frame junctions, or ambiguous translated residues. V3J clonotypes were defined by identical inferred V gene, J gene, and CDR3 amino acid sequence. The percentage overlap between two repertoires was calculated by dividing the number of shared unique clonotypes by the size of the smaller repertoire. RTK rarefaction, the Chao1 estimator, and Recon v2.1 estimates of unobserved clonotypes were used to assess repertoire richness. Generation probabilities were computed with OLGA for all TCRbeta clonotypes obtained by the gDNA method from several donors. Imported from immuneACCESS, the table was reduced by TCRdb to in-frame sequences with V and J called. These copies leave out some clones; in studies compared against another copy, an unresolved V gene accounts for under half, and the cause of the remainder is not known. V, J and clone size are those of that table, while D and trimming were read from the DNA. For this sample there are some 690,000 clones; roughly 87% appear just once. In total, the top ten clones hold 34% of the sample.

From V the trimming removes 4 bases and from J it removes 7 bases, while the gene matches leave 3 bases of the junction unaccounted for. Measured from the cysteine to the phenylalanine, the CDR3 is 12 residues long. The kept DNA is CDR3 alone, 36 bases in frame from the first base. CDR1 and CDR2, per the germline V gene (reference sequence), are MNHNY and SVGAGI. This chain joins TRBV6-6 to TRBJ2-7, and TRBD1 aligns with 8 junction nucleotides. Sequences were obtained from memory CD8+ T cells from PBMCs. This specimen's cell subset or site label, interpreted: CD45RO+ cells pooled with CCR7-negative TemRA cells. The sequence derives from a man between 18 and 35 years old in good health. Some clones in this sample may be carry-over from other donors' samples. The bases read TGTGCCAGCAGTTGGACAGGGTTGGAGCAGTACTTC. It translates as CASSWTGLEQYF.